This TCR beta chain was recovered during a study of CD8+CD57+ T cells in acquired aplastic anemia. In the study overall: CD4+ and CD8+ cells, once sorted, gave DNA averaging approximately 3.4 ug. Study-level results: Patients and controls shared roughly 28 CD8+ CDR3 sequences, which appeared highly expressed in patients and within their immunodominant clones.

Genomic DNA was employed as the template in profiling TCR beta VDJ and CDR3. TCRdb re-derived calls from the reads in MiXCR, one entry per CDR3 protein. The sample has hundreds of thousands of distinct CDR3 sequences; around half are singletons. The length of the CDR3 is 13 residues. After removal of 7 bases from V and 7 bases from J, the junction contained 7 bases not matched to a gene. By flow cytometry, patients selected for sequencing had shown an expansion of CD8+CD57+ cells. Patients were untreated when blood was sampled. In regard to this clonotype: Its specificity is not known.

The origin of this receptor is a human donor with aplastic anemia. The chain links TRBV12-3 or TRBV12-4 to TRBJ2-7; the match to TRBD1 covers 10 bases. The sequenced sample was sorted CD4+, CD8+, or CD8+CD57+ T cells (not recorded which) from PBMCs. The CDR3 nucleotides are TGTGCCAGCAATCCGGGACAGGGGCAGGAGCAGTACTTC. As protein: CASNPGQGQEQYF.